A selection of T cell receptor beta chains follows, all from one sample in a study of graft-versus-host responses after intestinal transplantation. These TCRs' antigens remain unknown. Clones were sequenced by immunoSEQ multiplex PCR, and TCRdb holds only the in-frame ones, with some missing. Seen here are 80,000 to 95,000 clones, roughly 91% observed once, and the top ten hold roughly 2%. Sample: unstimulated CD8+ T cells sorted from spleen or lymph node cells, taken before intestinal transplant. The receptors were gathered from a human donor who received an intestinal transplant. Both conserved end residues are part of each CDR3. The D gene is left open where the match is weak. Expanded clones are given a class, and other clones once, few, many or no size at all.

abundance,v_gene,d_gene,j_gene,CDR3nt,CDR3aa
-,TRBV10-1,-,TRBJ2-2,TGCGCCAGCAGTGAGGGGGGCGGCGAGAGGAACACCGGGGAGCTGTTTTTT,CASSEGGGERNTGELFF
-,TRBV7-8,-,TRBJ1-2,TGTGCCAGCAGCTTAACCCCGGGCAGGGCGGATGGCTACACCTTC,CASSLTPGRADGYTF
-,TRBV19,-,TRBJ2-3,TGTGCCAGTAGTGAACAGCAACCAAAGGATACGCAGTATTTT,CASSEQQPKDTQYF
-,TRBV9,TRBD1,TRBJ2-7,TGTGCCAGCAGCCTGAAGGGAGCAGGGGGCGAGCAGTACTTC,CASSLKGAGGEQYF
-,TRBV2,-,TRBJ2-7,TGTGCCACCGCTGGGCTGTTCTACGAGCAGTACTTC,CATAGLFYEQYF
-,TRBV28,TRBD2,TRBJ2-7,TGTGCCAGCTGGACTAGCGCCTACGAGCAGTACTTC,CASWTSAYEQYF
once,TRBV29-1,TRBD2,TRBJ2-1,TGCCCCAAGGGACTAGCGAAATACAATGAGCAGTTCTTC,CPKGLAKYNEQFF
-,TRBV1,-,TRBJ2-1,TGCACCAGCAGCCAAGATCGGAGGGGGGGCAATGAGCAGTTCTTC,CTSSQDRRGGNEQFF
-,TRBV2,-,TRBJ2-7,TGTGCCAGCACCTCGAACAACTACGAGCAGTACTTC,CASTSNNYEQYF
-,TRBV11-3,-,TRBJ2-3,TGTGCCAGCAGTTCATCTCGAGGCACTAGCACAGATACGCAGTATTTT,CASSSSRGTSTDTQYF
-,TRBV10-3,TRBD1,TRBJ1-1,TGTGCCATCGGGGGGACAGGGGCTATGGACACTGAAGCTTTCTTT,CAIGGTGAMDTEAFF
-,TRBV11-2,-,TRBJ2-1,TGTGCCAGCAGCTTAGAACGGGGGGCTACGATACTCGCCCCTTACAATGAGCAGTTCTTC,CASSLERGATILAPYNEQFF
-,TRBV5-8,-,TRBJ2-7,TGTGCCAGCACTCCTCCACATGGTACCTACGAGCAGTACTTC,CASTPPHGTYEQYF
-,TRBV6-6,TRBD1,TRBJ2-3,TGTGCCAGCAGTCACCGGACAGGATGGTATACGCAGTATTTT,CASSHRTGWYTQYF
-,TRBV19,-,TRBJ1-1,TGTGCCAGTAGTATACGGACAAACACTGAAGCTTTCTTT,CASSIRTNTEAFF
few,TRBV6-6,-,TRBJ1-1,TGTGCCAGCAAGGAGCCCTATGAAGCTTTCTTT,CASKEPYEAFF
-,TRBV27,-,TRBJ1-6,TGTGCCAGCAGTACCGGTGATTCACCCCTCCACTTT,CASSTGDSPLHF
-,TRBV11-2,TRBD2,TRBJ2-7,TGTGCCAGCAGCTTAGTTTATGGAGCGGGGCAAAGGGACGAGCAGTACTTC,CASSLVYGAGQRDEQYF
-,TRBV4-3,TRBD1,TRBJ2-7,TGCGCCAGCAGCCACGGGACAGACTCCTACGAGCAGTACTTC,CASSHGTDSYEQYF
-,TRBV9,-,TRBJ1-6,TGTGCCAGCAGCGTAGGAGCGGGCCTCTCAACTAATTCACCCCTCCACTTT,CASSVGAGLSTNSPLHF
-,TRBV19,TRBD2,TRBJ2-1,TGTGCCAGTAGTCCGGGACTAGCGGGAGGACTTCAGAATGAGCAGTTCTTC,CASSPGLAGGLQNEQFF
once,TRBV4-3,TRBD1,TRBJ2-5,TGCGCCAGCAGCCAGGGGACAGGGGCTCAAGAGACCCAGTACTTC,CASSQGTGAQETQYF
-,TRBV30,TRBD1,TRBJ2-7,TGTGCCTGGAGTGTAGGGCAGGGGGTCACCCATGTTTACGAGCAGTACTTC,CAWSVGQGVTHVYEQYF
-,TRBV7-7,-,TRBJ2-7,TGTGCCAGCAGCTTAACATCAACCTACGAGCAGTACTTC,CASSLTSTYEQYF
-,TRBV2,TRBD1,TRBJ1-2,TGTGCCAGCATCCTCCGGGACAGGGCTTATGGCTACACCTTC,CASILRDRAYGYTF
-,TRBV2,TRBD2,TRBJ2-3,TGTGCCAGCAGTGAAGCACTACTAGCGGGGGACACAGATACGCAGTATTTT,CASSEALLAGDTDTQYF
-,TRBV4-3,-,TRBJ1-1,TGCGCCAGCAGCCAGGGGGCGAACACTGAAGCTTTCTTT,CASSQGANTEAFF
-,TRBV5-4,TRBD2,TRBJ2-1,TGTGCCAGCAGCCCAGCGGGGGGGCCTGACGATGAGCAGTTCTTC,CASSPAGGPDDEQFF
-,TRBV4-3,TRBD2,TRBJ2-1,TGCGCCAGCAGCCAAGATATGACCCGGGGGGGCCATACCTACAATGAGCAGTTCTTC,CASSQDMTRGGHTYNEQFF
once,TRBV15,TRBD1,TRBJ2-7,TGTGCCACCAGCAGAGACCGGGACAGGGCAACCTACGAGCAGTACTTC,CATSRDRDRATYEQYF
-,TRBV4-3,TRBD2,TRBJ2-3,TGCGCCAGCAGCCAAGATAGGATGACTAGCGGGGGGGGTTGGACAGATACGCAGTATTTT,CASSQDRMTSGGGWTDTQYF
once,TRBV27,-,TRBJ2-7,TGTGCCAGCAGTTTAAAAGCTACCTACGAGCAGTACTTC,CASSLKATYEQYF
-,TRBV27,TRBD1,TRBJ2-1,TGTGCCAGCAGCCGAGGACAGGGGGCGGCCTACAATGAGCAGTTCTTC,CASSRGQGAAYNEQFF
few,TRBV2,-,TRBJ2-7,TGTGCCAGCAAGGCTGGGGGGACCTACGAGCAGTACTTC,CASKAGGTYEQYF
few,TRBV4-3,TRBD2,TRBJ2-1,TGCGCCAGCAGCCAAGGCGGGGGGGTTGAGCAGTTCTTC,CASSQGGGVEQFF
-,TRBV7-2,-,TRBJ2-5,TGTGCCAGCAGCTCCCTAGCTTTGATAGAGACCCAGTACTTC,CASSSLALIETQYF
-,TRBV4-1,TRBD2,TRBJ2-5,TGCGCCAGCAGCCAGTCGTTGGCGGGGGACCAAGAGACCCAGTACTTC,CASSQSLAGDQETQYF
-,TRBV15,-,TRBJ2-7,TGTGCCACCAGCAGAGATACAGGGCTCTTCAACGAGCAGTACTTC,CATSRDTGLFNEQYF
once,TRBV29-1,TRBD1,TRBJ2-7,TGCAGCGTTGAGGACAGGGTGGTGGACGAGCAGTACTTC,CSVEDRVVDEQYF
-,TRBV27,-,TRBJ1-5,TGTGCCAGCAGTTTAGGTTCAGGGTCTTATAGCAATCAGCCCCAGCATTTT,CASSLGSGSYSNQPQHF
-,TRBV4-3,TRBD1,TRBJ1-6,TGCGCCAGCAGCCACGTTTCGACAGGGAATAATTCACCCCTCCACTTT,CASSHVSTGNNSPLHF